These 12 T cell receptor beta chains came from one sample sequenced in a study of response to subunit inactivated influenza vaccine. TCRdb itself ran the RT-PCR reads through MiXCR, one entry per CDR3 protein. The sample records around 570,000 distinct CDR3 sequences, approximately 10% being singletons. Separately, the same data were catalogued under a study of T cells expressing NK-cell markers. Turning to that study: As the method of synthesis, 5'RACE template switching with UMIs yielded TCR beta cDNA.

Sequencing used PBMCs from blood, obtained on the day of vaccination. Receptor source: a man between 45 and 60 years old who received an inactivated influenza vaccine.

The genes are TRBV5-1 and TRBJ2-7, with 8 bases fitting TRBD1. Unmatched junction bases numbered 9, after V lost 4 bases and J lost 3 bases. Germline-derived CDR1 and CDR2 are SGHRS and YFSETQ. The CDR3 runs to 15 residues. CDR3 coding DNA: TGCGCCAGCAGCCTGTTTACGACAGGGGTCTACGAGCAGTACTTC. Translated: CASSLFTTGVYEQYF.

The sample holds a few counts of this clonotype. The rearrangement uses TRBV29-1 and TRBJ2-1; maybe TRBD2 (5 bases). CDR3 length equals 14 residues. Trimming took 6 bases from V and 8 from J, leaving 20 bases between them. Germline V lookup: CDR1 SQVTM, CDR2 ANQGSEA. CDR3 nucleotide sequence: TGCAGCGTCCTGAGGCGGGTCCGGATGGATGAGCAGTTCTTC. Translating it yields CSVLRRVRMDEQFF.

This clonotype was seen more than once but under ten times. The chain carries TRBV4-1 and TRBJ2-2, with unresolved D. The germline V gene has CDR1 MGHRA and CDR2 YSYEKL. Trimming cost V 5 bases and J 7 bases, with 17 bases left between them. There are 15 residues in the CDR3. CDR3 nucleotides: TGCGCCAGCAGCGCCCTAATCGGGTACAGCGGGGAGCTGTTTTTT. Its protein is CASSALIGYSGELFF.

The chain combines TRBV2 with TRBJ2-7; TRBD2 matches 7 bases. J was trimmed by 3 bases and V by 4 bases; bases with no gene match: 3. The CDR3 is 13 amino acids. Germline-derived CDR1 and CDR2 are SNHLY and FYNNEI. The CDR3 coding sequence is TGTGCCAGCAGTGTCGGACTAGTCTACGAGCAGTACTTC. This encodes CASSVGLVYEQYF.

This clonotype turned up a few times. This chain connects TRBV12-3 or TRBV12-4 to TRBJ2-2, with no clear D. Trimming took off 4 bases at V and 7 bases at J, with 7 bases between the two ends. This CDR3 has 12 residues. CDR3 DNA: TGTGCCAGCAGTTCTTATATCGGGGAGCTGTTTTTT. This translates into CASSSYIGELFF.

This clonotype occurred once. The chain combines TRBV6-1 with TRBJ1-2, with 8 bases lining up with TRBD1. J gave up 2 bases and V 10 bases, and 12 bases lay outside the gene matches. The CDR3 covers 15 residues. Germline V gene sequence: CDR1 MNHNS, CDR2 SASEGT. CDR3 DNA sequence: TGTGCCACTAATGAACCGGGACAGGCCAACTATGGCTACACCTTC. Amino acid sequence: CATNEPGQANYGYTF.

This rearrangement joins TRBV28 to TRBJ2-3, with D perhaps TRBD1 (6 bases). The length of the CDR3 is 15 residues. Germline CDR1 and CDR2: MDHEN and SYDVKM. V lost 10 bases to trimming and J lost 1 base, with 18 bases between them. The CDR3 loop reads CAILPSRGGTDTQYF. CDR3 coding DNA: TGTGCCATCCTCCCTAGCAGGGGCGGCACAGATACGCAGTATTTT.

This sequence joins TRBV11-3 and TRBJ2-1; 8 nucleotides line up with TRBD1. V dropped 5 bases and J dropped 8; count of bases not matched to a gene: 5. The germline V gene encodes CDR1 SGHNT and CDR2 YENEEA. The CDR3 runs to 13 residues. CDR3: CASSKMTGDEQFF. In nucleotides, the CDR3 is TGTGCCAGCAGCAAAATGACAGGGGATGAGCAGTTCTTC.

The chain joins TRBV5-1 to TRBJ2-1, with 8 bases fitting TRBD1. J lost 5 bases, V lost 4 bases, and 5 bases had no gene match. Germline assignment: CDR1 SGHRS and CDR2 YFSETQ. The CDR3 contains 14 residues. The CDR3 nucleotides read TGCGCCAGCAGCGGCGGACAGGGCCACAATGAGCAGTTCTTC. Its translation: CASSGGQGHNEQFF.

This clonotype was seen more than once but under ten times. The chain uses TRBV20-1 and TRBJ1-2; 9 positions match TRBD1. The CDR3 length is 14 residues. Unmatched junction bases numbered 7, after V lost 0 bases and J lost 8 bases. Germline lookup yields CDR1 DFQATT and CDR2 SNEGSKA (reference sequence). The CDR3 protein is CSARDSTGGWGYTF. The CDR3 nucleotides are TGCAGTGCTAGAGATTCGACAGGGGGATGGGGCTACACCTTC.

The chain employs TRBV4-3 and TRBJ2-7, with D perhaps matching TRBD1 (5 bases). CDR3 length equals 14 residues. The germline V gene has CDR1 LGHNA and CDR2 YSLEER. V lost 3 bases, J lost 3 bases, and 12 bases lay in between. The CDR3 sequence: CASSQGKGFYEQYF. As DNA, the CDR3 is TGCGCCAGCAGCCAGGGAAAGGGGTTCTACGAGCAGTACTTC.

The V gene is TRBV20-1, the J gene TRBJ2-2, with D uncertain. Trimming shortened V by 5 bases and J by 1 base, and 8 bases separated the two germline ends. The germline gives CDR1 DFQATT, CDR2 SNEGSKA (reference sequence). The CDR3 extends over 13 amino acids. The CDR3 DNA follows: TGCAGTGCTCGGCCGAGGAACACCGGGGAGCTGTTTTTT. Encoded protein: CSARPRNTGELFF.